The 5 T cell receptor beta chains listed next were all sequenced from one sample in a study of cytomegalovirus exposure and HLA in healthy donors. Researchers ran the PCR with 60 Vbeta and 13 Jbeta primers. The method was immunoSEQ multiplex PCR; TCRdb's version includes in-frame clones alone and lacks a portion of them. This sample's clone table lists about 110,000 clones. Source material: PBMCs. All receptors derive from a man in his forties in good health and CMV-seropositive.

The chain is built from TRBV5-1 and TRBJ2-3, with 7 positions matching TRBD2. CDR1 is SGHRS, CDR2 YFSETQ, per germline. With V trimmed by 0 bases and J by 4 bases, 5 bases remained unmatched. This CDR3 region has 15 residues. The CDR3: CASSLVSAGADTQYF. The CDR3 DNA is TGCGCCAGCAGCTTGGTGTCGGCGGGAGCAGATACGCAGTATTTT.

The gene calls are TRBV6-5 and TRBJ2-5, with D tentatively TRBD1 (5 bases). Germline V lookup: CDR1 MNHEY, CDR2 SVGAGI. CDR3 size: 14 residues. V was shortened by 2 bases and J by 7 bases, with 14 bases between the two germline ends. The CDR3 sequence is CASSYHGQRVTQYF. CDR3 coding DNA: TGTGCCAGCAGTTACCACGGACAAAGAGTGACCCAGTACTTC.

The chain combines TRBV19 with TRBJ2-7; 11 positions agree with TRBD2. The CDR3 runs to 15 residues. V was pared by 4 bases and J by 2 bases, with 4 bases of the junction left unmatched. Germline values: CDR1 LNHDA, CDR2 SQIVND (reference sequence). The CDR3 sequence is CASSTGTSGPYEQYF. The CDR3 nucleotides are TGTGCCAGTAGTACGGGGACTAGCGGCCCCTACGAGCAGTACTTC.

The chain has TRBV2 and TRBJ2-7; possibly TRBD1 for D (5 bases). V lost 11 bases to trimming and J lost 1 base, with 12 bases between them. CDR3 length equals 12 residues. Looked up from germline, CDR1 is SNHLY and CDR2 is FYNNEI. The CDR3 region has the DNA TGTGCCTTGGCAGGGCTATCCTACGAGCAGTACTTC. Translated: CALAGLSYEQYF.

The V call is TRBV10-3, the J call TRBJ2-3; 7 positions match TRBD2. Germline CDR1 and CDR2: ENHRY and SYGVKD. Trimming removed 3 bases from V and 2 bases from J; junction bases left unmatched: 8. This CDR3 region has 16 residues. The CDR3 here is CAISDATREPTDTQYF. Written as DNA, the CDR3 is TGTGCCATCAGTGATGCGACGCGGGAGCCCACAGATACGCAGTATTTT.